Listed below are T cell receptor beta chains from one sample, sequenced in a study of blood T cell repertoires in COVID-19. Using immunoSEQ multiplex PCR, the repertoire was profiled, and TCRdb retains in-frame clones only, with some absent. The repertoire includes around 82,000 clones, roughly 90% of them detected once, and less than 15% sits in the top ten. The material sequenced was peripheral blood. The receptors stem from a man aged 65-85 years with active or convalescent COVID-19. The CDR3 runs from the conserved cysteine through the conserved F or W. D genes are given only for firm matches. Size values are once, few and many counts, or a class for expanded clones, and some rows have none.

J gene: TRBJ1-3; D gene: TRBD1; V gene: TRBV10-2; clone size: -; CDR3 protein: CASGRDRNSGNTIYF; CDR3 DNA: TGCGCCAGCGGCAGGGACAGGAACTCTGGAAACACCATATATTTT
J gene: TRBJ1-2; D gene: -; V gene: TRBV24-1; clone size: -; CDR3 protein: CATSENGGYTF; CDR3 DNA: TGTGCCACCAGTGAGAACGGGGGCTACACCTTC
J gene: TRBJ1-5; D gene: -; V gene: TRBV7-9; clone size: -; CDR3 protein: CASSLRGPQHF; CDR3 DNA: TGTGCCAGCAGCCTCAGGGGGCCCCAGCATTTT
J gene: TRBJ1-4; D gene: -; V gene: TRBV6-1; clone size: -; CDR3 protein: CASSEQVTTTNEKLFF; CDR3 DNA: TGTGCCAGCAGTGAACAGGTGACAACAACTAATGAAAAACTGTTTTTT
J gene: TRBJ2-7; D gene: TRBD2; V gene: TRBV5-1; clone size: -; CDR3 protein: CARSLAYGGGTYEQYF; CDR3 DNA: TGCGCCCGCAGCTTGGCCTATGGGGGGGGAACCTACGAGCAGTACTTC
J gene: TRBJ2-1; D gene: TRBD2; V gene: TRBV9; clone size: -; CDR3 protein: CASSGSSGTSSYNEQFF; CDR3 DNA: TGTGCCAGCAGCGGGTCTAGCGGGACGAGCTCCTACAATGAGCAGTTCTTC
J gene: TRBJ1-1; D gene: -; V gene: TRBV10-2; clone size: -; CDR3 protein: CASSVGVGTWDRANTEAFF; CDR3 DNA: TGCGCCAGCAGTGTTGGGGTCGGGACATGGGATCGCGCGAACACTGAAGCTTTCTTT
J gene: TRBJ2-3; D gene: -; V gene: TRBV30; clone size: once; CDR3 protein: CARTADKQDTQYF; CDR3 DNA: TGTGCCCGAACCGCGGACAAACAAGATACGCAGTATTTT
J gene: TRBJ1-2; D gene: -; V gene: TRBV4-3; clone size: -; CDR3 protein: CASSQDQGYGYTF; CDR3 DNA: TGCGCCAGCAGCCAAGATCAGGGTTACGGCTACACCTTC
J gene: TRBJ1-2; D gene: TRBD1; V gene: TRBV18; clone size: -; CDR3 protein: CASSEGQGRAYGYTF; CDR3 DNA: TGTGCCAGCTCCGAGGGACAGGGCCGGGCCTATGGCTACACCTTC
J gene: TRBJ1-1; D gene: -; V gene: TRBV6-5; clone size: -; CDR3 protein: CASTPGGFDEAFF; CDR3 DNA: TGTGCCAGCACCCCGGGAGGGTTCGATGAAGCTTTCTTT
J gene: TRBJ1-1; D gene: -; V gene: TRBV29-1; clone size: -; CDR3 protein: CSVTLDRNTEAFF; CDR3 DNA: TGCAGCGTCACGCTGGACAGGAACACTGAAGCTTTCTTT
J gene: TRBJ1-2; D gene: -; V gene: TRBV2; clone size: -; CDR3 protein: CATRGRGYGYTF; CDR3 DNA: TGTGCCACCCGAGGTCGAGGCTATGGCTACACCTTC
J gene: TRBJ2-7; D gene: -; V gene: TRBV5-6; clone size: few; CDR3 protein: CASSRHLSSYEQYF; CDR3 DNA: TGTGCCAGCAGCCGACACCTAAGCTCCTACGAGCAGTACTTC
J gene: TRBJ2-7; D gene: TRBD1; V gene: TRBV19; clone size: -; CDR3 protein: CASTPTGTGSYEQYF; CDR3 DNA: TGTGCCAGTACCCCCACCGGGACAGGGTCCTACGAGCAGTACTTC
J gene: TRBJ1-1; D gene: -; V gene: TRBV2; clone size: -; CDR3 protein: CASAIAGALNTEAFF; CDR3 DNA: TGTGCCAGCGCCATCGCAGGGGCCCTGAACACTGAAGCTTTCTTT
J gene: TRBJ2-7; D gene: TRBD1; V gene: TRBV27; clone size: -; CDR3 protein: CASSYRDSRWYEQYF; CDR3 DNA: TGTGCCAGCTCATATAGGGACAGTAGATGGTACGAGCAGTACTTC
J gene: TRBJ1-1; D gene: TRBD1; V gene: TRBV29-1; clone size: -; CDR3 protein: CSVEGGGGMNTEAFF; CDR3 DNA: TGCAGCGTTGAGGGCGGAGGGGGCATGAACACTGAAGCTTTCTTT
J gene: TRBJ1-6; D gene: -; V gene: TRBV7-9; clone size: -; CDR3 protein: CASRPADIDNSPLHF; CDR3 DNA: TGTGCCAGCAGGCCGGCGGACATAGATAATTCACCCCTCCACTTT
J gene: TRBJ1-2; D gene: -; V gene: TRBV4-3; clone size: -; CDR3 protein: CASSQGVGTGGYGYTF; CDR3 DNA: TGCGCCAGCAGCCAAGGGGTGGGGACTGGGGGGTATGGCTACACCTTC
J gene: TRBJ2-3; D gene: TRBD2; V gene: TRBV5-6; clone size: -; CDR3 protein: CASSFSGGASDTQYF; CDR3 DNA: TGTGCCAGCAGCTTTAGCGGGGGGGCCTCCGATACGCAGTATTTT
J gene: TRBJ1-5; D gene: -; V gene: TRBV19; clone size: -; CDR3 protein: CASSFDRYSNQPQHF; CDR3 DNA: TGTGCCAGTAGCTTCGACAGGTATAGCAATCAGCCCCAGCATTTT
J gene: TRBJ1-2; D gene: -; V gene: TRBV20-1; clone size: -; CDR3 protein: CSASTIGVRGYTF; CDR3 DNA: TGCAGTGCTAGTACAATAGGGGTAAGAGGCTACACCTTC
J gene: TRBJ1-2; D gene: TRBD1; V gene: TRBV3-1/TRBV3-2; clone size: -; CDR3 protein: CASSQDSGQGDYGYTF; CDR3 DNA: TGTGCCAGCAGCCAAGATTCGGGACAGGGCGACTATGGCTACACCTTC